The rows below give T cell receptor beta chains drawn from one sample of a study of OX40 agonist ivuxolimab in advanced cancers. The assay was immunoSEQ multiplex PCR, and TCRdb's table has in-frame clones only and misses some. The profile shows approximately 50,000 clones, 88% of them singletons. The sample was CD4+ or CD8+ T cells sorted from blood, taken in a trial of the OX40 agonist ivuxolimab. The receptor set was obtained from an adult with an advanced solid tumor such as melanoma, head and neck, liver or kidney cancer. CDR3s include the opening cysteine and the closing phenylalanine or tryptophan. D genes are given only for firm matches. Clone size is shown for a subset of rows, as once, few, many or a class of expanded clone.

clone size,D gene,J gene,V gene,CDR3 protein,CDR3 DNA
-,-,TRBJ1-2,TRBV6-1,CASRPGLNYGYTF,TGTGCCAGCAGACCGGGACTTAACTATGGCTACACCTTC
once,-,TRBJ2-7,TRBV10-3,CAISATPGYEQYF,TGTGCCATCAGTGCCACTCCGGGATACGAGCAGTACTTC
-,-,TRBJ1-6,TRBV30,CAWGRQIFDSPLHF,TGTGCCTGGGGCCGACAGATATTTGATTCACCCCTCCACTTT
-,-,TRBJ2-1,TRBV9,CASSVDGRFYNEQFF,TGTGCCAGCAGCGTAGACGGACGGTTTTACAATGAGCAGTTCTTC
-,-,TRBJ1-2,TRBV30,CAWMVLYDGYTF,TGTGCCTGGATGGTCTTGTACGATGGCTACACCTTC
-,-,TRBJ2-5,TRBV7-3,CASSLDTGRETQYF,TGTGCCAGCAGCTTGGATACAGGGCGGGAGACCCAGTACTTC
-,-,TRBJ2-7,TRBV7-5,CARSYTTDRGKAYEQYF,TGTGCCAGAAGCTACACCACCGACAGGGGGAAAGCCTACGAGCAGTACTTC
-,TRBD1,TRBJ1-2,TRBV6-4,CGPTDQQWTGGYGYTF,TGTGGCCCAACGGACCAGCAGTGGACAGGGGGATATGGCTACACCTTC
-,TRBD1,TRBJ2-5,TRBV30,CAWSEPTGGGGGETQYF,TGTGCCTGGAGTGAACCAACAGGGGGCGGCGGTGGAGAGACCCAGTACTTC
-,-,TRBJ1-4,TRBV4-2,CASSPARGNEKLFF,TGTGCCAGCAGCCCAGCGAGGGGTAATGAAAAACTGTTTTTT
-,-,TRBJ2-5,TRBV11-3,CASSSHLETQYF,TGTGCCAGCAGCTCGCACCTGGAGACCCAGTACTTC
-,-,TRBJ2-7,TRBV14,CASSPQGSGKNYEQYF,TGTGCCAGCAGCCCTCAAGGTTCCGGGAAGAACTACGAGCAGTACTTC
-,-,TRBJ2-1,TRBV5-6,CASSRGTASSYNEQFF,TGTGCCAGCAGCCGCGGGACAGCCTCGTCCTACAATGAGCAGTTCTTC
-,-,TRBJ2-7,TRBV5-4,CASRLVGSYEQYF,TGTGCCAGCAGGCTAGTGGGTTCCTACGAGCAGTACTTC
few,-,TRBJ2-5,TRBV7-2,CASSLAGDGETQYF,TGTGCCAGCAGCTTAGCAGGGGATGGAGAGACCCAGTACTTC
-,TRBD1,TRBJ1-1,TRBV2,CASRATGTEAFF,TGTGCCAGCAGGGCGACAGGGACTGAAGCTTTCTTT
-,-,TRBJ2-3,TRBV5-1,CASSLGMTDTQYF,TGCGCCAGCAGCTTGGGGATGACAGATACGCAGTATTTT